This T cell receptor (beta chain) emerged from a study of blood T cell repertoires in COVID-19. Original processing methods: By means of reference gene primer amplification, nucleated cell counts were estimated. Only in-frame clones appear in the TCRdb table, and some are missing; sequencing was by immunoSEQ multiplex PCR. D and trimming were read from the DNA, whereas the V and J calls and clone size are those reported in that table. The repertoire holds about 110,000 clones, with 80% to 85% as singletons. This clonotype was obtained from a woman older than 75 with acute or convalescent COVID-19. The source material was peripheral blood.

CDR3 in DNA: TGTGCCAGCAGCGAGCGACTAGCGGGACTCGAGCAGTACTTC. It translates to CASSERLAGLEQYF. The rearrangement uses TRBV7-8 and TRBJ2-7, with 11 bases that match TRBD2. V gave up 5 bases and J gave up 6 bases; unmatched junction bases: 6. CDR3 length equals 14 residues. Germline-derived CDR1 and CDR2 are SGHVS and FQNEAQ.